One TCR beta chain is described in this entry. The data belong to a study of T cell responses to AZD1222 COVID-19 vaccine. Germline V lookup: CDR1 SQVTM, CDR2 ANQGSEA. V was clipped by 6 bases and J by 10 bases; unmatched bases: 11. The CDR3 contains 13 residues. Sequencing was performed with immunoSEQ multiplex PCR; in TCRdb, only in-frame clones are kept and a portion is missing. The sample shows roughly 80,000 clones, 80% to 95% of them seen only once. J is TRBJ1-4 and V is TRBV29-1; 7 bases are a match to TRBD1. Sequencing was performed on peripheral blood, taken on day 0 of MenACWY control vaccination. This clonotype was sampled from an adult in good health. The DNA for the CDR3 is TGCAGCGTGGGGGGCGAAGGGGGCGGAAAACTGTTTTTT. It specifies CSVGGEGGGKLFF.